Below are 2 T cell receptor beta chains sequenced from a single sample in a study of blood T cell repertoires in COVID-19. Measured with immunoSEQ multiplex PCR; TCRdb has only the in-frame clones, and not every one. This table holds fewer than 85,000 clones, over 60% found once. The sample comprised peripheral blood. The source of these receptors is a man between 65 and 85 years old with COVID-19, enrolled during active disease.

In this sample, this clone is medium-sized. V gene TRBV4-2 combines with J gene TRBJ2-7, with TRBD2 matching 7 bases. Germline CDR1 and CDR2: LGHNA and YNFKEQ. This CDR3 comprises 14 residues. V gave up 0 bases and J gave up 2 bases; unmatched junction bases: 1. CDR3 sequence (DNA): TGTGCCAGCAGCCAAGATCTAGCGGCCTACGAGCAGTACTTC. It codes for CASSQDLAAYEQYF.

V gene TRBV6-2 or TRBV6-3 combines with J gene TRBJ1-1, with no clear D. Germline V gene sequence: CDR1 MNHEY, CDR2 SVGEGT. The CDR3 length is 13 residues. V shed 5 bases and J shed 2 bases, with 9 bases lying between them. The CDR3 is CASSQIPNTEAFF. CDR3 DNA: TGTGCCAGCAGTCAAATTCCCAACACTGAAGCTTTCTTT.